The TCR beta chain under discussion was sequenced for a study of T cells in Graves' hyperthyroidism and ophthalmopathy. Whole-study results and caveats: Median prediction lead before ophthalmopathy onset was 6.5 months with the model.

Amplification of TCR beta CDR3 regions used RNA as the template. The HTBI primer set drove a first-round RT-PCR of the TCR CDR3. Via MiXCR, TCRdb re-called the multiplex PCR reads, giving one row per CDR3 protein. Altogether hundreds of thousands of distinct CDR3 sequences are present, roughly a quarter being singletons, with the ten largest covering around 10%. This clonotype was detected once. Its specificity is unknown. With duration under 3 months, ophthalmopathy was active: Clinical Activity Score at least 3, NOSPECS at least 4. Trimming cost V 9 bases and J 2 bases; bases outside gene matches: 12. The CDR3 loop spans 15 amino acids. Germline V gene sequence: CDR1 ENHRY, CDR2 SYGVKD.

The rearrangement joins TRBV10-3 to TRBJ2-5, with TRBD2 matching 7 bases. Sequencing input: blood. The receptor comes from a woman aged 25-40 years with Graves' ophthalmopathy. The CDR3 loop reads CAINHWGGPQETQYF. DNA for the CDR3: TGTGCCATAAATCACTGGGGGGGTCCACAAGAGACCCAGTACTTC.